The TCR beta chain under discussion was sequenced for a study of blood T cell repertoires in COVID-19. Study summary: From the United States, Italy and Spain came samples of acute and convalescent COVID-19. T cells, B-cell-depleted T cells, or PBMCs supplied cDNA or gDNA.

CDR1 and CDR2 (germline): GTSNPN, SVGIG (reference sequence). With V trimmed by 5 bases and J by 0 bases, 1 base remained unmatched. The CDR3 is made up of 13 amino acids. This clone was seen just once. Per the study methods: Using reference gene primer amplification, nucleated cell counts were estimated. Libraries were prepared by immunoSEQ multiplex PCR; TCRdb keeps only in-frame clonotypes and omits some of them. V, J and clone size derive from that table, while D and trimming were established from the DNA sequence. Found here are about 230,000 clones, roughly 85% of them singletons; the top ten hold about 2.5%.

The sequence derives from a woman in her 70s with active or convalescent COVID-19. The V gene is TRBV30, the J gene TRBJ2-7; 10 bases are a match to TRBD2. Sequenced: peripheral blood. The CDR3 loop is CAWSSGGSYEQYF. CDR3 DNA: TGTGCCTGGTCTAGCGGGGGCTCCTACGAGCAGTACTTC.